The sequence of this T cell receptor (beta chain) was determined in a study of response to subunit inactivated influenza vaccine. Germline V gives CDR1 ENHRY, CDR2 SYGVKD. This CDR3 region has 13 residues. Trimming stripped 2 bases from V and 2 bases from J, with 6 bases between. This clonotype was picked up a small number of times. What it binds is not known. One entry per CDR3 protein, called by TCRdb with MiXCR from the RT-PCR reads. The data hold about 540,000 distinct CDR3 sequences, with under 25% observed a single time. Broader study findings: The authors proposed limited new T cell recruitment per seasonal influenza vaccination.

The sample was also linked to a second study, of T cells expressing NK-cell markers. That work adds: The cDNA for TCR beta came from 5'RACE template switching with UMIs. It was from sorted CD3+CD56+NKG2C+, CD3+CD56+NKG2C- and CD3+CD56-NKG2C+ T cells that TCR beta repertoires came. In several experiments, sorting was confined to alpha-beta TCR T cells through use of an anti-gamma-delta TCR antibody.

The TCR originated in a man aged 50 to 60 who received an inactivated influenza vaccine. The J gene is TRBJ2-5, the V gene TRBV10-3, with D unresolved. The source material was CD4+ T cells sorted from PBMCs, sampled 11 to 12 days after vaccination. CDR3 coding DNA: TGTGCCATCAGTGAGCGTCAGCAAGAGACCCAGTACTTC. Encoded protein: CAISERQQETQYF.